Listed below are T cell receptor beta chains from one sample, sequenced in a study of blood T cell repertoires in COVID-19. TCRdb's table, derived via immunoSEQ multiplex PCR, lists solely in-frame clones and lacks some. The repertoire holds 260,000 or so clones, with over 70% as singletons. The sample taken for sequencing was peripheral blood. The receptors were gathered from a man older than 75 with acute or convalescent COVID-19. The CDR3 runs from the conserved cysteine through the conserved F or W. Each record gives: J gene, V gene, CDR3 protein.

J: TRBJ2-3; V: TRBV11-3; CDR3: CASSAPGQGRGDTQYF
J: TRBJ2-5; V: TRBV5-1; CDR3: CASSTGLGATQYF
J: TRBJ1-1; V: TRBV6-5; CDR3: CASSYGQGTTEAFF
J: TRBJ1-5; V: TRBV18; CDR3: CASSPVGDQPQHF
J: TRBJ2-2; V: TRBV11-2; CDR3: CASSLESSGGYTGELFF
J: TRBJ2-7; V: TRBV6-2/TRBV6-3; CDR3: CASSLTTTSHDPRGSEQYF
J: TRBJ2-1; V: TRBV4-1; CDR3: CASSQVGHNEQFF
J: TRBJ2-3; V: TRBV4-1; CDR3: CASSQTGLYTDTQYF
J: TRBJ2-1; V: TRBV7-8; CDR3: CASSSIQSTGEVGNEQFF
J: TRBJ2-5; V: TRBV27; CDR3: CARATSDRDQETQYF
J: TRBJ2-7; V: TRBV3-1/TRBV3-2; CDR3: CASSQDLPGGPQSGLVKQYF
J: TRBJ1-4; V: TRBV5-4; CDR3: CASSGDRAGEKLFF
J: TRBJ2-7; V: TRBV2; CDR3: CASSDTVPYEQYF
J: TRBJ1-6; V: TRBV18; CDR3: CASSPAGLDSPLHF
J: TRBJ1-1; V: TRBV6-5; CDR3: CASNLGQGATEAFF
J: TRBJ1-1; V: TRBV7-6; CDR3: CASSLVERQVNTEAFF